The next 8 T cell receptor beta chains were all read from a single sample in a study of PD-1 blockade in classical Hodgkin lymphoma. Exposure to brentuximab vedotin varied, and each patient had relapsed following autologous stem cell transplantation. Sequencing used immunoSEQ multiplex PCR; TCRdb keeps in-frame clones, though not all of them. The data contain some 39,000 clones, 85% to 90% of them singletons. Specimen: peripheral blood mononuclear cells (PBMCs), collected at baseline. The receptors stem from a human donor with classical Hodgkin lymphoma.

This chain uses TRBV7-3 with TRBJ2-2, with TRBD1 as a possible D gene (8 bases). The CDR3 sequence is 17 residues long. Germline-derived CDR1 and CDR2 are SGHTA and FQGTGA. V lost 5 bases, J lost 2 bases, and 18 bases lay in between. The CDR3 protein is CASSPATGGLNTGELFF. The CDR3, as DNA: TGTGCCAGCAGCCCGGCAACAGGGGGACTAAACACCGGGGAGCTGTTTTTT.

This chain joins TRBV19 and TRBJ2-7, with D tentatively TRBD1 (6 bases). The CDR3 totals 15 residues. Trimming took off 4 bases at V and 1 base at J, with 14 bases between the two ends. CDR1 and CDR2 from the germline V gene are LNHDA and SQIVND (reference sequence). CDR3 DNA: TGTGCCAGTAGTACCGGGGACACGGGGTCCTACGAGCAGTACTTC. Its translation: CASSTGDTGSYEQYF.

The chain carries TRBV18 and TRBJ2-7, with D possibly being TRBD1 (5 bases). The length of the CDR3 is 14 residues. The germline CDR1 and CDR2 sequences are KGHSH and LQKENI. V was clipped by 1 base and J by 3 bases, with 10 bases between them. The CDR3 is CASSPQTEFYEQYF. CDR3 nucleotides: TGTGCCAGCTCACCACAGACAGAATTCTACGAGCAGTACTTC.

The V gene is TRBV11-2, the J gene TRBJ2-7; no reliable D call. Germline CDR1 is SGHAT and CDR2 is FQNNGV. The CDR3 sequence is 13 residues long. Between the trimmed V and J ends, which lost 4 bases and 2 bases, there was a span of 9 bases. The CDR3 DNA is TGTGCCAGCAGCTCCGCCGTGACCTACGAGCAGTACTTC. This translates into CASSSAVTYEQYF.

V and J are TRBV28 and TRBJ1-3; D remains ambiguous. CDR1 is MDHEN and CDR2 is SYDVKM in the germline V gene. The CDR3 length is 13 residues. Trimming shortened V by 7 bases and J by 4 bases, and 11 bases separated the two germline ends. The CDR3 DNA sequence: TGTGCCAGCACTGCGTCGGCCGGAAACACCATATATTTT. It codes for CASTASAGNTIYF.

The chain joins TRBV5-4 to TRBJ2-3, with 8 positions matching TRBD1. V gave up 5 bases and J gave up 1 base; unmatched junction bases: 0. Germline loops: CDR1 SGHNT, CDR2 YYREEE (reference sequence). This CDR3 is 13 amino acids long. This chain's CDR3 is CASRGQGTDTQYF. The CDR3 coding sequence is TGTGCCAGCAGGGGACAGGGCACAGATACGCAGTATTTT.

This chain joins TRBV7-2 and TRBJ1-2, with a weak D call TRBD1 (5 bases). V lost 3 bases and J 7 bases, leaving 18 bases between the germline ends. The CDR3 spans 15 residues. Germline lookup yields CDR1 SGHTA and CDR2 FQGNSA. The CDR3, as DNA: TGTGCCAGCAGCTTGGTGGGGGGAAGGAGCGGTGGCTACACCTTC. This gives the protein CASSLVGGRSGGYTF.

The J gene is TRBJ1-4, the V gene TRBV18; D is unclear. Trimming left V 2 bases short and J 5 bases short, with 6 bases between. Germline V gene sequence: CDR1 KGHSH, CDR2 LQKENI. CDR3 size: 13 residues. CDR3 protein: CASSPMENEKLFF. CDR3 bases: TGTGCCAGCTCACCAATGGAGAATGAAAAACTGTTTTTT.